A selection of T cell receptor beta chains follows, all from one sample in a study of blood T cell repertoires in COVID-19. Method: immunoSEQ multiplex PCR; TCRdb's copy keeps in-frame clones and lacks some. The sample has about 50,000 clones, roughly 90% seen once. The specimen sequenced was peripheral blood. Receptor source: a human donor in a cohort sampled during active COVID-19. Each CDR3 is given with its conserved first and last residue. Rows may omit the clone size; those that give it use once, few, many or a size class.

13 | TRBV4-2 | - | CASSQVLDNEQFF
17 | TRBV12-5 | - | CASGLGDWRTGRNEQFF
15 | TRBV15 | - | CATSIGGQGRNEQFF
14 | TRBV27 | - | CASSRRTSLYEQYF
14 | TRBV6-5 | - | CASSSWQGNTEAFF
14 | TRBV9 | once | CASSPSRRGVGYTF
16 | TRBV6-6 | - | CASISGRRGRDNEQFF
14 | TRBV5-1 | - | CASSLGQANTEAFF
14 | TRBV15 | once | CATSRDLADQPQHF
13 | TRBV5-5 | - | CASRLTGDETQYF
15 | TRBV27 | - | CASRLAGGRTGELFF
14 | TRBV7-2 | - | CASSLAKDSIEQYF
12 | TRBV28 | once | CASSSGTDTQYF
15 | TRBV27 | - | CASSAGTSSQETQYF
12 | TRBV12-3/TRBV12-4 | once | CASSVHREGYTF
16 | TRBV6-2/TRBV6-3 | once | CASSLGTSGNTGELFF
15 | TRBV2 | once | CASSEGLTAGNTIYF
13 | TRBV6-5 | once | CASRGTGEDTQYF
13 | TRBV7-9 | once | CASAGLPNNEQFF
20 | TRBV7-6 | - | CASSVSRQRGGLSSYNEQFF
16 | TRBV7-9 | - | CASSPGTDKLSYEQYF
13 | TRBV5-4 | - | CASSSSRNTEAFF
13 | TRBV27 | - | CASKALGGRAQFF
16 | TRBV9 | - | CASSLSGKRSQETQYF
18 | TRBV7-3 | - | CASSLLAGSSSMSSTQYF
15 | TRBV5-1 | - | CASSLEGGIGEKLFF
13 | TRBV6-5 | - | CASRGQGLTEAFF
15 | TRBV27 | once | CASSLSDSMNTEAFF
16 | TRBV14 | - | CASSPLGDRNNEKLFF
17 | TRBV4-3 | - | CASSLEGQGASGEKLFF
9 | TRBV4-1 | - | CASSQVRGF
15 | TRBV6-6 | - | CASSYSSGVGYGYTF
14 | TRBV5-4 | - | CASSPPTAQETQYF
17 | TRBV30 | - | CAWSAVRGCKRNTEAFF
13 | TRBV19 | - | CASSINLAYEQYF
16 | TRBV18 | - | CASSPRGRGIQETQYF
14 | TRBV27 | - | CASSLGPGQATQYF
13 | TRBV30 | - | CAQLGRSTDTQYF
14 | TRBV11-2 | - | CASSFEGGWNEQFF
16 | TRBV4-3 | - | CASSQDRPSGYNEQFF
14 | TRBV19 | once | CASANRVSQETQYF
12 | TRBV30 | - | CAWGWGDYEQYF
15 | TRBV18 | - | CASSPQGVQGTIQYF
15 | TRBV28 | - | CASRETGTKNSPLHF
14 | TRBV5-3 | - | CARRRGQGNQPQHF
14 | TRBV5-1 | - | CASSLEGEPYGYTF
16 | TRBV7-3 | - | CASSTQDRMNTGELFF
15 | TRBV3-1/TRBV3-2 | - | CASSQEVVAKETQYF
15 | TRBV27 | - | CASTFSGGAENEQFF
13 | TRBV5-1 | - | CASSRGSTDTQYF
17 | TRBV10-3 | - | CAISDRRTSGNTDTQYF
13 | TRBV18 | - | CASSPLDSHEQYF
17 | TRBV4-1 | once | CASSQEVVRGPAYGYTF
12 | TRBV20-1 | - | CSASGSDNEQFF